This T cell receptor beta chain was documented in a study of blood T cell repertoires in COVID-19. Turning to the study itself: Both acute and convalescent COVID-19 samples were obtained from the United States, Italy and Spain. The analysed material was cDNA or gDNA that came from T cells, B-cell-depleted T cells, or PBMCs.

Methods used by the authors: The authors estimated nucleated cell counts from reference gene primer amplification. The data were produced by immunoSEQ multiplex PCR, yet TCRdb's version contains in-frame clones alone and is incomplete. V, J and clone size reflect that table, while D and trimming were determined from the DNA. Seen here are about 400,000 clones, around 87% observed once, and the top ten hold roughly 3.1%. Looked up from germline, CDR1 is MNHEY and CDR2 is SMNVEV (reference sequence). CDR3 length: 15 residues. Trimming took 0 bases from V and 1 from J; bases not matched to a gene: 2. This chain joins TRBV27 and TRBJ1-1; 7 nucleotides agree with TRBD1. What was sequenced was peripheral blood. This clonotype originated in a human donor in a cohort sampled during active COVID-19. In DNA form, the CDR3 reads TGTGCCAGCAGTTTATCCAACAGGGGGAACACTGAAGCTTTCTTT. This gives the protein CASSLSNRGNTEAFF.